This T cell receptor (beta chain) was obtained from a study of low-dose radiotherapy and immunotherapy resistance in tumors. Study details: In Cohort 2, 1 Gy per fraction was delivered every two weeks, for a total of 13 Gy over 26 weeks.

Ten or more counts support this clonotype. Priming of first-strand cDNA relied on TRAV- and TRBV-specific primers (covering alpha and beta chains). TCR amplification involved 20 to 25 PCR cycles with a constant-region primer and V-primer adapter. TCRdb reanalysed the reads using MiXCR and keeps one entry per CDR3 protein. Of 60,000 to 90,000 distinct CDR3 sequences detected, less than 40% appear once; the ten largest clones hold approximately 12%. Time point described: before trial treatment. Every donor was treated with nivolumab, ipilimumab, aspirin, low-dose cyclophosphamide and also low-dose radiotherapy. Germline V gives CDR1 DFQATT, CDR2 SNEGSKA (reference sequence). The CDR3 totals 17 residues. V dropped 0 bases and J dropped 8; count of bases not matched to a gene: 15.

The rearrangement uses TRBV20-1 and TRBJ2-3; 9 nucleotides line up with TRBD2. The sequence was collected from a female donor with ovarian cancer. Sequenced here: PBMCs, sampled before treatment. CDR3 bases: TGCAGTGCTAGAGATCTCGTAGGAGGCGGGAGGGCGGGTACGCAGTATTTT. This translates into CSARDLVGGGRAGTQYF.